This TCR beta chain was identified in a study of blood T cell repertoires in COVID-19. Study information: Samples of COVID-19 (acute and convalescent) were obtained from the United States, Italy and Spain.

About this clone itself: Germline is not matched at one junction end, which may reflect a read error.

As processed by the authors: By means of reference gene primer amplification, nucleated cell counts were estimated. Sequencing used immunoSEQ multiplex PCR; TCRdb keeps in-frame clones, though not all of them. Clone size and V and J calls were adopted from that table, with D and trimming inferred from the DNA. The data show around 220,000 clones, 70% to 90% seen once. Per germline, CDR1 GTSNPN and CDR2 SVGIG (reference sequence). The CDR3 length is 14 residues. The V gene is TRBV30, the J gene TRBJ2-5, with D tentatively TRBD2 (6 bases). Material: peripheral blood. This TCR was sampled from a man aged 18 to 30 with active or convalescent COVID-19. The CDR3 DNA reads TGTGCCTGGAGCGCGGGACCCGCCCAAGCGACCCAGTACTTC. Translation gives CAWSAGPAQATQYF.